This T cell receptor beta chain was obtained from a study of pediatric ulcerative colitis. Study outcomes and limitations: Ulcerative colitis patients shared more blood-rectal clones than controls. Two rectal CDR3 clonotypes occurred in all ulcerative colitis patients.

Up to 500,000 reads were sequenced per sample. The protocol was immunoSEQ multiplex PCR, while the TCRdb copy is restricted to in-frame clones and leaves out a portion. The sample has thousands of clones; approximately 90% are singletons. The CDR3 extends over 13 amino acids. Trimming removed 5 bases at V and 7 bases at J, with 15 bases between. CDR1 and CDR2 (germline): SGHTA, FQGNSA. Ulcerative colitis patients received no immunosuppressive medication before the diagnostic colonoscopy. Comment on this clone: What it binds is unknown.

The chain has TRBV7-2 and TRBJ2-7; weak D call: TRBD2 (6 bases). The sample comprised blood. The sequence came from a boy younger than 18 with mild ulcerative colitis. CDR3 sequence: CASSNFGAGEQYF. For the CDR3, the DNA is TGTGCCAGCAGCAATTTTGGGGCGGGAGAGCAGTACTTC.